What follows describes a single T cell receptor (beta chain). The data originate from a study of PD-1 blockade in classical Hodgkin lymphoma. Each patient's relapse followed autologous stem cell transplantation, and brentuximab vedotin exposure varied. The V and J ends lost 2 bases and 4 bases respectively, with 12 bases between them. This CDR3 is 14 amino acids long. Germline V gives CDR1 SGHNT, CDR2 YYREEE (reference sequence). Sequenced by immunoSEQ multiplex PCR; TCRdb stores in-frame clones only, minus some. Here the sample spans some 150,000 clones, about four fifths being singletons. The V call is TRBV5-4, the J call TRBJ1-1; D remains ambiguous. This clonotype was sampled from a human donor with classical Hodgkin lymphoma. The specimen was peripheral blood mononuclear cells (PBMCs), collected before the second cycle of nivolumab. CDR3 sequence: CASSFWGAVTEAFF. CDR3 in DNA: TGTGCCAGCAGCTTTTGGGGAGCTGTCACTGAAGCTTTCTTT.